The 9 T cell receptor beta chains in this list originate from one sample, sequenced in a study of blood T cell repertoires in COVID-19. Repertoires were generated with immunoSEQ multiplex PCR, while TCRdb's copy carries only in-frame clones and drops some. Of roughly 190,000 clones detected, 75% to 90% appear once; the ten largest clones hold about 1.1%. Sample: peripheral blood. The receptors originated from a man aged 25 to 40 with acute or convalescent COVID-19.

This chain links TRBV21-1 with TRBJ2-7; the table's D call TRBD1 went unverified against the DNA. TRBV21-1 is assigned pseudogene status. This CDR3 is built from 16 residues. The CDR3 protein is CASSKGVDRGDYEQYF. The DNA of the CDR3 is TGTGCCAGCAGCAAAGGGGTGGACAGGGGCGACTACGAGCAGTACTTC.

This chain uses TRBV2 with TRBJ2-3; tentatively, D is TRBD2 (5 bases). The V end was cut by 4 bases, the J end by 1 base, with 12 bases between. Germline assignment: CDR1 SNHLY and CDR2 FYNNEI. This CDR3 region has 15 residues. The CDR3 reads CASSGVARGTDTQYF. The CDR3 DNA is TGTGCCAGCAGTGGGGTAGCGAGAGGCACAGATACGCAGTATTTT.

To note about this clone: The identical CDR3 is also encoded by other nucleotide sequences in the sample. This sequence joins TRBV30 and TRBJ1-5, with a weak D call TRBD1 (6 bases). Trimming removed 1 base from V and 2 bases from J, with 6 bases in between. Looked up from germline, CDR1 is GTSNPN and CDR2 is SVGIG (reference sequence). CDR3 length: 13 residues. The CDR3 sequence is CAWSGQGNQPQHF. Here the CDR3 DNA reads TGTGCCTGGAGTGGACAGGGCAATCAGCCCCAGCATTTT. The full variable domain, completed using reference TRBV30 and TRBJ1-5, is SQTIHQWPATLVQPVGSPLSLECTVEGTSNPNLYWYRQAAGRGLQLLFYSVGIGQISSEVPQNLSASRPQDRQFILSSKKLLLSDSGFYLCAWSGQGNQPQHFGDGTRLSIL.

This clone has a single count. The V and J genes are TRBV6-5 and TRBJ2-3; the match to TRBD2 covers 7 bases. This CDR3 has 13 amino acids. Losses at the gene ends were 2 bases for V and 14 bases for J; bases not matched to a gene: 10. Germline CDR1 MNHEY, CDR2 SVGAGI. CDR3 sequence: CASSYEVGTNRYF. The CDR3 nucleotides are TGTGCCAGCAGTTACGAGGTGGGGACTAATAGGTATTTT.

The chain has TRBV5-1 and TRBJ1-6; the match to TRBD1 covers 7 bases. The ends lost 4 bases at V and 10 bases at J; junction bases unmatched: 14. Germline V gene sequence: CDR1 SGHRS, CDR2 YFSETQ. CDR3 length: 16 residues. CDR3 in DNA: TGCGCCAGCAGCGTACAGGGGACGCACGGGGAGTCACCCCTCCACTTT. Translating it yields CASSVQGTHGESPLHF.

V usage is TRBV9 and J usage is TRBJ2-3; possible D gene TRBD2, 6 bases. Germline V lookup: CDR1 SGDLS, CDR2 YYNGEE. Trimming took 5 bases from V and 2 from J, leaving 9 bases between them. This CDR3 spans 13 amino acids. CDR3: CASRGLDTDTQYF. CDR3 DNA sequence: TGTGCCAGCAGGGGACTTGACACAGATACGCAGTATTTT. Filled out from reference TRBV9 and TRBJ2-3, the complete variable domain reads DSGVTQTPKHLITATGQRVTLRCSPRSGDLSVYWYQQSLDQGLQFLIQYYNGEERAKGNILERFSAQQFPDLHSELNLSSLELGDSALYFCASRGLDTDTQYFGPGTRLTVL.

V and J are TRBV18 and TRBJ1-1; the match to TRBD1 covers 7 bases. The J segment lost 4 bases and the V segment lost 5 bases, leaving 10 bases of the junction unmatched. Germline lookup yields CDR1 KGHSH and CDR2 LQKENI. CDR3 length: 15 amino acids. The CDR3 loop reads CASSGTTGLSTEAFF. CDR3 DNA sequence: TGTGCCAGCTCAGGCACGACAGGGCTCAGCACTGAAGCTTTCTTT.

The chain uses TRBV7-9 and TRBJ2-7; D might be TRBD1 (6 bases). The length of the CDR3 is 14 residues. Germline values: CDR1 SEHNR, CDR2 FQNEAQ (reference sequence). V was clipped by 5 bases and J by 5 bases, with 16 bases between them. CDR3 amino acids: CASSIQGLENEQYF. The CDR3 DNA follows: TGTGCCAGCAGCATACAGGGCCTTGAGAACGAGCAGTACTTC.

This clone appeared a single time. The V and J genes are TRBV19 and TRBJ1-2; maybe TRBD1 (6 bases). The CDR3 extends over 18 amino acids. V was cut by 3 bases and J by 8 bases, with 28 bases left in between. CDR1 and CDR2 from the germline V gene are LNHDA and SQIVND (reference sequence). The CDR3 reads CASSMARRLGGTPKGYTF. CDR3 sequence (DNA): TGTGCCAGTAGTATGGCCCGGCGTTTAGGGGGTACCCCTAAAGGCTACACCTTC.